This T cell receptor beta chain appears in the sequencing data of a study of T cell changes during pregnancy in multiple sclerosis. Germline CDR1 is KGHSH and CDR2 is LQKENI. The junction had 9 bases not matched to a gene; V was cut back by 9 bases and J by 7 bases. This CDR3 region has 14 residues. TCRdb's copy holds only in-frame clones and misses some; the assay was immunoSEQ multiplex PCR. The sample includes 40,000 to 60,000 clones, approximately 94% seen only once; the top ten take around 0.3%. The chain carries TRBV18 and TRBJ1-6; TRBD1 agrees at 7 bases. This specimen was CD4+ T cells from peripheral blood mononuclear cells, taken in the third trimester of pregnancy. The sequence was collected from a female donor with multiple sclerosis, enrolled in a pregnancy study. DNA for the CDR3: TGTGCCAGTCTGCCGGGACAGATAAATTCACCCCTCCACTTT. Translating gives CASLPGQINSPLHF.